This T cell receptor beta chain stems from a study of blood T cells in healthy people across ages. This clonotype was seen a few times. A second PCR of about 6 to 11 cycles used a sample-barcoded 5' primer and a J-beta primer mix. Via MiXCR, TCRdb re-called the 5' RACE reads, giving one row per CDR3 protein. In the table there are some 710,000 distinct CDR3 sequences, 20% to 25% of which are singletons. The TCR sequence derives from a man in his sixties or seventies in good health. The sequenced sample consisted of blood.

The chain's CDR3 is CASSPRGRVSDTQYF. As DNA, the CDR3 is TGTGCCAGCAGTCCCAGGGGGCGCGTATCAGATACGCAGTATTTT. The V and J genes are TRBV12-3 or TRBV12-4 and TRBJ2-3; 8 positions match TRBD1. With V trimmed by 5 bases and J by 4 bases, 8 bases remained unmatched. CDR3 length equals 15 residues.